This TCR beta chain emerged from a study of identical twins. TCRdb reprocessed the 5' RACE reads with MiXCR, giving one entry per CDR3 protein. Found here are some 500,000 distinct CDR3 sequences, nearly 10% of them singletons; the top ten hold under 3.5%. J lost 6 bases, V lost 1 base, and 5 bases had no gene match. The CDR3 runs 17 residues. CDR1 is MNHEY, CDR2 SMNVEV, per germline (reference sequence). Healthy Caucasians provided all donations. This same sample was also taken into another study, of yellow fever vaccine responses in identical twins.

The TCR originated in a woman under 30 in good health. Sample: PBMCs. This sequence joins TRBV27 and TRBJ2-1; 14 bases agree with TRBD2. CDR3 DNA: TGTGCCAGCAGTTTATTCGGGACTAGCGGGAGCTTCAATGAGCAGTTCTTC. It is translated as CASSLFGTSGSFNEQFF.